Listed below are T cell receptor beta chains from one sample, sequenced in a study of PD-L1 blockade in urothelial cancer. Libraries were prepared by immunoSEQ multiplex PCR; TCRdb keeps only in-frame clonotypes and omits some of them. The sample shows tens of thousands of clones, around 90% of them seen only once. The sequenced sample was PBMCs, obtained around atezolizumab (anti-PD-L1) treatment. Every receptor here comes from a man in his 70s with urothelial cancer. CDR3s include the opening cysteine and the closing phenylalanine or tryptophan. Each record gives: CDR3 length, D gene, V gene, J gene, clone size, CDR3 DNA, CDR3 protein. The D gene is left open where the match is weak. Not every row has a clone size; where given, it reads once, few, many or a size class.

>15|-|TRBV5-1|TRBJ1-5|-
TGCGCCAGCAGCTTGTCGGGGGGAGGCAATCAGCCCCAGCATTTT
CASSLSGGGNQPQHF
>13|-|TRBV29-1|TRBJ1-1|-
TGCAGCGTTGATCGGGGGGCCAACACTGAAGCTTTCTTT
CSVDRGANTEAFF
>14|-|TRBV11-3|TRBJ2-1|-
TGTGCCAGCAGCTTAGGAGCGGAATACAATGAGCAGTTCTTC
CASSLGAEYNEQFF
>13|-|TRBV9|TRBJ2-7|-
TGTGCCAGCAGCCCTGGATCGGGTGGCGAGCAGTACTTC
CASSPGSGGEQYF
>15|TRBD2|TRBV13|TRBJ2-3|-
TGTGCCAGTTCTAGCGGGCCCAGGGTAGAGGGGACGCAGTATTTT
CASSSGPRVEGTQYF
>14|TRBD2|TRBV11-2|TRBJ2-2|-
TGTGCCAGCAGCGCTCTAGCGGGCGCCGGGGAGCTGTTTTTT
CASSALAGAGELFF
>15|TRBD2|TRBV7-8|TRBJ2-2|-
TGTGCCAGCAGCCCCGGACTAGTCGGCACCGGGGAGCTGTTTTTT
CASSPGLVGTGELFF
>12|-|TRBV5-1|TRBJ1-2|-
TGCGCCAGCAGCCCCTCCGCCCAGGGCTACACCTTC
CASSPSAQGYTF
>15|TRBD2|TRBV5-4|TRBJ2-1|-
TGTGCCAGCAGTCTTAGCGGGGGATCCTACAATGAGCAGTTCTTC
CASSLSGGSYNEQFF
>17|-|TRBV15|TRBJ2-3|-
TGTGCCACCAGCAGAGTGTTTTATCGGGACTTAACAGATACGCAGTATTTT
CATSRVFYRDLTDTQYF
>15|-|TRBV6-5|TRBJ2-5|-
TGTGCCAGCAGTTACTTCAGGGGGGTCCAAGAGACCCAGTACTTC
CASSYFRGVQETQYF
>14|-|TRBV27|TRBJ1-2|-
TGTGCCAGCAGCTCGCTCCCGGGGTTCTATGGCTACACCTTC
CASSSLPGFYGYTF
>13|-|TRBV5-5|TRBJ1-2|-
TGTGCCAGCAGCTTGCCAGGGGTCGGAGGCTACACCTTC
CASSLPGVGGYTF
>17|-|TRBV13|TRBJ2-5|-
TGTGCCAGCAGCTCCCGCCTAGGGGACTCTCACCAAGAGACCCAGTACTTC
CASSSRLGDSHQETQYF
>15|-|TRBV5-1|TRBJ1-2|-
TGCGCCAGCAGATATAACAGGGACGTCGGCTATGGCTACACCTTC
CASRYNRDVGYGYTF
>15|-|TRBV10-3|TRBJ2-3|-
TGTGCCATCAGTGGTAGGGGGATCCACACAGATACGCAGTATTTT
CAISGRGIHTDTQYF
>18|TRBD1|TRBV18|TRBJ1-5|few
TGTGCCAGCTCACCAGGGACAGGGCCAGGCCCTAGCAATCAGCCCCAGCATTTT
CASSPGTGPGPSNQPQHF
>16|-|TRBV4-1|TRBJ1-3|-
TGCGCCAGCAGCCAAGGGGACAACCTTCTGCGAAACACCATATATTTT
CASSQGDNLLRNTIYF
>16|TRBD1|TRBV2|TRBJ2-6|few
TGTGCCAGCAAGGGAACAGGGGATTTTGGGGCCAACGTCCTGACTTTC
CASKGTGDFGANVLTF
>16|-|TRBV7-9|TRBJ2-1|-
TGTGCCAGCAGCTCCCGGGGTCCGTTCAACTACAATGAGCAGTTCTTC
CASSSRGPFNYNEQFF
>19|-|TRBV27|TRBJ2-1|once
TGTGCCAGCAGTTCGCTTGGGACTTCGGTAAGTGCTCGGGACAATGAGCAGTTCTTC
CASSSLGTSVSARDNEQFF
>14|TRBD2|TRBV7-8|TRBJ2-1|-
TGTGCCAGCAGCTTAGCGGCTAGCGGCAATGAGCAGTTCTTC
CASSLAASGNEQFF
>15|TRBD2|TRBV5-1|TRBJ2-5|once
TGCGCCAGCAGCATGGGACTAGCGGGAGAAGAGACCCAGTACTTC
CASSMGLAGEETQYF
>13|TRBD1|TRBV27|TRBJ2-2|-
TGTGCCAGCAGTTCAGGGACAGGGTGGGAGCTGTTTTTT
CASSSGTGWELFF
>13|TRBD1|TRBV19|TRBJ2-5|-
TGTGCCAGTGGCGACAGGGGCGGGGAGACCCAGTACTTC
CASGDRGGETQYF
>11|-|TRBV28|TRBJ1-2|-
TGTGCCAGCAGTTTGCGCTATGGCTACACCTTC
CASSLRYGYTF
>16|-|TRBV28|TRBJ1-5|-
TGTGCCATTGCGTATCGGACTGGGGTTAGCAATCAGCCCCAGCATTTT
CAIAYRTGVSNQPQHF
>16|-|TRBV6-1|TRBJ2-5|-
TGTGCCAGCAGTGAAGCGCAGGGGGGAGGAGTAGAGACCCAGTACTTC
CASSEAQGGGVETQYF
>16|TRBD1|TRBV5-1|TRBJ1-4|-
TGCGCCAGCAGCTGGGGGTTGGGACAGTACGATGAAAAACTGTTTTTT
CASSWGLGQYDEKLFF
>17|-|TRBV2|TRBJ2-7|-
TGTGCCAGCAGCGGCAGGGGGGCGGGACCGCTCTCCTACGAGCAGTACTTC
CASSGRGAGPLSYEQYF
>14|-|TRBV6-6|TRBJ1-4|once
TGTGCCAGCAGTTACCGGTCAACTAATGAAAAACTGTTTTTT
CASSYRSTNEKLFF
>14|-|TRBV10-1|TRBJ1-3|-
TGCGCCAGCAGTTCTGGAGGATCTGGAAACACCATATATTTT
CASSSGGSGNTIYF
>15|-|TRBV6-1|TRBJ2-7|-
TGTGCCAGCAGCCAAAACTACTCAGGGAGGCGCAGGATCTTTTTT
CASSQNYSGRRRIFF
>14|-|TRBV10-3|TRBJ2-3|-
TGTGCCATCAGTGATGAGTATTCCCCAGATACGCAGTATTTT
CAISDEYSPDTQYF
>12|-|TRBV5-6|TRBJ2-7|-
TGTGCCAGCAGCTTCACTACCTACGAGCAGTACTTC
CASSFTTYEQYF
>13|-|TRBV23-1|TRBJ2-4|-
TGCGCCAGCAGTCTGAGGAGAAAAAACATTCAGTACTTC
CASSLRRKNIQYF
>19|-|TRBV28|TRBJ2-1|-
TGTGCCAGCAGTCTTACGACAGGCACCGGACTCGTTTCCTACAATGAGCAGTTCTTC
CASSLTTGTGLVSYNEQFF
>11|-|TRBV28|TRBJ1-1|-
TGTGCCAGCAGTCGGGTGACTGAAGCTTTCTTT
CASSRVTEAFF
>14|TRBD2|TRBV7-6|TRBJ2-7|-
TGTGCCAGCAGCTCGTGGCTAGCGGGTGACGAGCAGTACTTC
CASSSWLAGDEQYF
>12|-|TRBV7-2|TRBJ2-7|-
TGTGCCAGCAGTCTAACAGATTACGAGCAGTACTTC
CASSLTDYEQYF
>14|-|TRBV9|TRBJ1-2|few
TGTGCCAGCAGCCAGAACAGGGATAACTATGGCTACACCTTC
CASSQNRDNYGYTF
>14|-|TRBV7-3|TRBJ2-3|-
TGTGCCAGCAGCCCGACTATCATCACAGATACGCAGTATTTT
CASSPTIITDTQYF
>16|TRBD2|TRBV5-5|TRBJ2-1|-
TGTGCCAGCAGCTTGTCCCAGCGGGGTTCCTACAATGAGCAGTTCTTC
CASSLSQRGSYNEQFF
>14|-|TRBV7-9|TRBJ2-1|-
TGTGCCAGCAGCTTCAGTAGCGGACCCGGTGAGCAGTTCTTC
CASSFSSGPGEQFF
>13|-|TRBV29-1|TRBJ2-1|-
TGCAGCGTTGGATGGCAGGGGGGCAATGAGCAGTTCTTC
CSVGWQGGNEQFF
>15|TRBD1|TRBV18|TRBJ1-2|-
TGTGCCAGCTCTCCCGGGACAGGGGATAACTATGGCTACACCTTC
CASSPGTGDNYGYTF
>18|TRBD2|TRBV11-2|TRBJ2-3|-
TGTGCCAGCAGCTTGGGGAACCTAGCGGGACCGAGCACAGATACGCAGTATTTT
CASSLGNLAGPSTDTQYF
>14|-|TRBV10-3|TRBJ1-5|-
TGTGCCATCAGTGAAGGTAGTCGCGGTCAGCCCCAGCATTTT
CAISEGSRGQPQHF
>13|-|TRBV11-2|TRBJ1-2|-
TGTGCCAGCAGCTTAGCACTCTGGACAGACTACACCTTC
CASSLALWTDYTF
>17|TRBD2|TRBV7-3|TRBJ2-3|-
TGTGCCAGCAGCTCGCCGGGACTAGCGGGAGGGGGAGATACGCAGTATTTT
CASSSPGLAGGGDTQYF
>17|-|TRBV28|TRBJ1-1|-
TGTGCCAGCAGTTTACAAGTGGCCGGTGGGGGTCCCAGGGGCGCTTTCTTT
CASSLQVAGGGPRGAFF
>16|TRBD2|TRBV29-1|TRBJ2-7|-
TGCAGCGTTGGGGGTAGCGGGAGGGCCGGCGTGTACGAGCAGTACTTC
CSVGGSGRAGVYEQYF